These 20 T cell receptor beta chains were sequenced from one sample in a study of blood T cells in healthy people across ages. A sample-barcoded 5' primer and a J-beta primer mix were used in a second PCR of roughly 6 to 11 cycles. TCRdb processed the 5' RACE reads anew with MiXCR; each CDR3 protein has one entry. The sample carries some 710,000 distinct CDR3 sequences, about a fifth recorded once. The sequenced sample consisted of blood. Receptors originate from a man between 65 and 79 years old in good health.

V usage is TRBV9 and J usage is TRBJ1-6; perhaps TRBD1 as D (6 bases). The CDR3 covers 14 residues. Trimming stripped 4 bases from V and 7 bases from J, with 12 bases between. Germline values: CDR1 SGDLS, CDR2 YYNGEE. The CDR3 here is CASSLRTANSPLHF. CDR3 nucleotides: TGTGCCAGCAGCCTTAGGACAGCAAATTCACCCCTCCACTTT.

The rearrangement uses TRBV20-1 and TRBJ2-2; D not certain. The CDR3 runs to 14 residues. V was clipped by 1 base and J by 1 base, with 7 bases between them. Germline loops: CDR1 DFQATT, CDR2 SNEGSKA (reference sequence). The CDR3 nucleotides are TGCAGTGCTAGAGTCGAGGAGAACACCGGGGAGCTGTTTTTT. Amino acid sequence: CSARVEENTGELFF.

The rearrangement links TRBV6-5 to TRBJ2-2, with D possibly matching TRBD2 (6 bases). Germline CDR1 MNHEY, CDR2 SVGAGI. CDR3 length: 17 amino acids. With 2 bases removed from V and 2 bases from J, the gap between germline ends came to 15 bases. The CDR3 reads CASSYGIAAINTGELFF. The CDR3 DNA reads as TGTGCCAGCAGTTACGGGATAGCGGCGATAAACACCGGGGAGCTGTTTTTT.

This clonotype was counted only a few times. The chain has TRBV2 and TRBJ1-1, with 7 bases that match TRBD1. The ends lost 6 bases at V and 0 bases at J; junction bases unmatched: 7. CDR1 is SNHLY and CDR2 is FYNNEI in the germline V gene. The CDR3 is made up of 15 amino acids. The DNA for the CDR3 is TGTGCCAGCAGCCCCCAGGGGGGACTGAACACTGAAGCTTTCTTT. This encodes CASSPQGGLNTEAFF.

The chain uses TRBV4-1 and TRBJ1-1; no definite D call. The CDR3 spans 14 residues. Germline-derived CDR1 and CDR2 are MGHRA and YSYEKL. The V and J ends lost 1 base and 4 bases respectively, with 10 bases between them. In DNA form, the CDR3 reads TGCGCCAGCAGCCAAGGTTTTCTCAGCACTGAAGCTTTCTTT. This gives the protein CASSQGFLSTEAFF.

V is TRBV24-1 and J is TRBJ2-3, with TRBD2 matching over 12 bases. The CDR3 spans 15 residues. Germline CDR1 and CDR2: KGHDR and SFDVKD. Losses at the gene ends were 7 bases for V and 0 bases for J; bases not matched to a gene: 1. For the CDR3, the DNA is TGTGCCACCAGAGGGACTAGCGGGAGCACAGATACGCAGTATTTT. The encoded protein is CATRGTSGSTDTQYF.

The table lists this clonotype with a few counts. V usage is TRBV27 and J usage is TRBJ2-1, with D possibly matching TRBD2 (5 bases). Trimming pared 4 bases from V and 7 bases from J, leaving 11 bases between. CDR3 length: 13 residues. Germline V CDR1 and CDR2: MNHEY, SMNVEV (reference sequence). In nucleotides, the CDR3 is TGTGCCAGCAGTTATCGGGGTAGGAATGAGCAGTTCTTC. This encodes CASSYRGRNEQFF.

The V gene is TRBV6-1, the J gene TRBJ2-1; D is undetermined. The germline V gene encodes CDR1 MNHNS and CDR2 SASEGT. CDR3 size: 13 residues. Trimming shortened V by 4 bases and J by 5 bases, and 9 bases separated the two germline ends. The CDR3 is CASSVGENNEQFF. Written as DNA, the CDR3 is TGTGCCAGCAGTGTAGGAGAGAACAATGAGCAGTTCTTC.

This clonotype was observed many times. The chain employs TRBV4-1 and TRBJ2-5; D unresolved. This CDR3 has 14 amino acids. The V end lost 3 bases, the J end lost 5 bases, and 13 bases lay between the germline ends. Germline loops: CDR1 MGHRA, CDR2 YSYEKL. CDR3 in DNA: TGCGCCAGCAGCCAGGATGAAAAGAGGGAGACCCAGTACTTC. Translation: CASSQDEKRETQYF.

In this sample, this clonotype turned up a few times. The chain joins TRBV6-6 to TRBJ2-1; 8 bases are shared with TRBD2. CDR3 size: 13 residues. The V gene end was trimmed by 10 bases and the J gene end by 3 bases; junction bases not matched to a gene: 5. Germline V lookup: CDR1 MNHNY, CDR2 SVGAGI (reference sequence). The CDR3 protein is CATSSGSYNEQFF. CDR3 DNA: TGTGCCACCTCAAGCGGGAGCTACAATGAGCAGTTCTTC.

This clonotype was counted a few times. V and J are TRBV2 and TRBJ2-5, with 7 bases fitting TRBD1. Unmatched junction bases numbered 8, after V lost 5 bases and J lost 5 bases. The CDR3 is 14 amino acids. Germline V gene lookup returns CDR1 SNHLY and CDR2 FYNNEI. This CDR3 reads CASSSPTGPETQYF. CDR3 nucleotides: TGTGCCAGCAGTTCCCCGACAGGGCCGGAGACCCAGTACTTC.

The CDR3 DNA reads TGTGCCAGCAGCCGGGACAGTTTTGTAGAGACCCAGTACTTC. Amino acids: CASSRDSFVETQYF. This sequence joins TRBV6-5 and TRBJ2-5, with 7 nucleotides matching TRBD1. Per the germline V gene, CDR1 is MNHEY and CDR2 is SVGAGI. With V trimmed by 6 bases and J by 4 bases, 8 bases remained unmatched. This CDR3 contains 14 residues.

In its sample, this clonotype was seen a few times. The rearrangement uses TRBV11-2 and TRBJ2-5; D ambiguous. The assigned J gene may be wrong: the sequence end matches TRBJ2-1 better. CDR3 length equals 14 residues. Germline values: CDR1 SGHAT, CDR2 FQNNGV. CDR3 nucleotide sequence: TGTGCCAGCAGCTTAGTAGACCGTGTGATGGAGCAGTTCTTC. This encodes CASSLVDRVMEQFF.

This clonotype was observed a handful of times. Here the CDR3 reads CASTEAHTDTQYF. For the CDR3, the DNA is TGTGCCAGTACAGAAGCCCACACAGATACGCAGTATTTT. The chain combines TRBV19 with TRBJ2-3, with unresolved D. Trimming left V 7 bases short and J 2 bases short, with 10 bases between. CDR3 length: 13 residues. Per the germline V gene, CDR1 is LNHDA and CDR2 is SQIVND (reference sequence).

The gene calls are TRBV20-1 and TRBJ1-1, with 9 bases lining up with TRBD1. CDR3 length equals 14 residues. V lost 3 bases and J lost 3; bases outside the gene matches: 5. CDR1 and CDR2 from the germline V gene are DFQATT and SNEGSKA (reference sequence). The CDR3 region has the DNA TGCAGTGCTAGTGGAGGGACAGGGCACACTGAAGCTTTCTTT. This gives the protein CSASGGTGHTEAFF.

The rearrangement joins TRBV20-1 to TRBJ2-5; no clear D. TRBJ2-1 matches the DNA end more closely, so the J call is doubtful. This CDR3 region has 14 residues. CDR1 DFQATT and CDR2 SNEGSKA come from the germline V gene (reference sequence). CDR3 in DNA: TGCAGTGCTAGATCCACGACTCGGCCCAATGAGCAGTTCTTC. Its protein product is CSARSTTRPNEQFF.

The chain couples TRBV20-1 to TRBJ1-6; possibly TRBD1 for D (5 bases). Germline-derived CDR1 and CDR2 are DFQATT and SNEGSKA (reference sequence). CDR3 size: 16 residues. V was trimmed by 0 bases and J by 2 bases, leaving 11 bases between them. The CDR3 here is CSARDLAQAYNSPLHF. The CDR3 DNA reads TGCAGTGCTAGAGACTTGGCACAGGCCTATAATTCACCCCTCCACTTT.

The rearrangement links TRBV18 to TRBJ1-1, with unresolved D. Germline assignment: CDR1 KGHSH and CDR2 LQKENI. V dropped 2 bases and J dropped 2 bases, with 9 bases sitting between them. The CDR3 runs 14 residues. Here the CDR3 DNA reads TGTGCCAGCTCACCAATATCCGGAAACACTGAAGCTTTCTTT. Protein product: CASSPISGNTEAFF.

This clonotype was picked up many times. The J gene is TRBJ2-7, the V gene TRBV28; 11 bases match TRBD1. V shed 2 bases, J shed 4 bases, and the junction held 4 bases outside the gene matches. This CDR3 comprises 15 residues. Germline CDR1 reads MDHEN; CDR2 reads SYDVKM. The CDR3 protein is CASSLPGTGGYEQYF. For the CDR3, the DNA is TGTGCCAGCAGTTTACCCGGGACAGGGGGTTACGAGCAGTACTTC.

A few counts support this clonotype. CDR3 bases: TGTGCCAGCAGTCCCCCTGTAGGGGATGGCTACACCTTC. Translated, it gives CASSPPVGDGYTF. J is TRBJ1-2 and V is TRBV28; D might be TRBD1 (5 bases). V lost 5 bases and J 6 bases, leaving 13 bases between the germline ends. The CDR3 length is 13 residues. Germline-derived CDR1 and CDR2 are MDHEN and SYDVKM.